These 20 T cell receptor beta chains were sequenced from one sample in a study of cytomegalovirus exposure and HLA in healthy donors. The PCR made use of 60 Vbeta and 13 Jbeta primers. TCRdb keeps only in-frame clones here, not all; method: immunoSEQ multiplex PCR. Of 130,000 to 150,000 clones listed, roughly three quarters are singletons. The sample was PBMCs. The receptors stem from a man aged 18 to 30 in good health and CMV-seronegative.

The chain carries TRBV7-9 and TRBJ2-1, with 10 bases fitting TRBD2. This CDR3 has 17 amino acids. Germline trimming cut 3 bases from V and 0 bases from J; bases unmatched to any gene: 5. CDR1 is SEHNR, CDR2 FQNEAQ, per germline (reference sequence). CDR3 coding DNA: TGTGCCAGCAGCTTCGAACTAGCGGGGAGCTCCTACAATGAGCAGTTCTTC. Its protein is CASSFELAGSSYNEQFF.

V and J are TRBV30 and TRBJ2-1, with 8 nucleotides matching TRBD2. Germline CDR1 GTSNPN, CDR2 SVGIG (reference sequence). J gave up 14 bases and V 0 bases, and 3 bases lay outside the gene matches. CDR3 length: 11 amino acids. This CDR3 reads CAWSVSGGKFF. The CDR3 DNA follows: TGTGCCTGGAGTGTAAGCGGGGGCAAGTTCTTC.

V and J are TRBV11-2 and TRBJ1-5, with 9 bases lining up with TRBD1. Germline lookup yields CDR1 SGHAT and CDR2 FQNNGV. Unmatched junction bases numbered 7, after V lost 1 base and J lost 0 bases. The length of the CDR3 is 18 residues. The CDR3 DNA follows: TGTGCCAGCAGCTTAGCCCCACCGGGACAGGGTAGCAATCAGCCCCAGCATTTT. Its translation is CASSLAPPGQGSNQPQHF. Full variable domain (remainder filled in from reference TRBV11-2 and TRBJ1-5): EAGVAQSPRYKIIEKRQSVAFWCNPISGHATLYWYQQILGQGPKLLIQFQNNGVVDDSQLPKDRFSAERLKGVDSTLKIQPAKLEDSAVYLCASSLAPPGQGSNQPQHFGDGTRLSIL.

The chain has TRBV7-2 and TRBJ2-3, with TRBD2 identical over 14 bases. Germline CDR1 and CDR2: SGHTA and FQGNSA. The V segment lost 6 bases and the J segment 4 bases; nucleotides outside the gene matches: 6. The CDR3 runs to 16 residues. The CDR3, as DNA: TGTGCCAGCAGGGGACTAGCGGGAGCGGGGGCAGATACGCAGTATTTT. Translated, it gives CASRGLAGAGADTQYF.

The chain links TRBV5-1 to TRBJ1-1; tentative D call: TRBD1 (6 bases). V was trimmed by 4 bases and J by 5 bases, leaving 12 bases between them. Germline lookup yields CDR1 SGHRS and CDR2 YFSETQ. CDR3 length: 13 residues. Here the CDR3 reads CASSPTGITEAFF. CDR3 DNA sequence: TGCGCCAGCAGCCCTACAGGGATTACTGAAGCTTTCTTT.

The rearrangement uses TRBV7-3 and TRBJ2-1; no definite D call. Between the trimmed V and J ends, which lost 1 base and 6 bases, there was a span of 10 bases. Germline loops: CDR1 SGHTA, CDR2 FQGTGA. The CDR3 covers 14 residues. CDR3 in amino acids: CASSLSPTGNEQFF. DNA of the CDR3: TGTGCCAGCAGCTTAAGTCCAACTGGCAATGAGCAGTTCTTC.

J is TRBJ2-7 and V is TRBV19; tentative D call: TRBD1 (6 bases). Germline CDR1 and CDR2: LNHDA and SQIVND (reference sequence). Trimming pared 7 bases from V and 2 bases from J, leaving 21 bases between. The CDR3 totals 16 residues. In DNA form, the CDR3 reads TGTGCCAGTACCACTTCCACCGGGACAACTACCTACGAGCAGTACTTC. Amino acids: CASTTSTGTTTYEQYF.

The chain is built from TRBV29-1 and TRBJ2-1; TRBD1 matches 9 bases. V lost 6 bases and J lost 3; bases outside the gene matches: 6. This CDR3 is 14 amino acids long. Germline V CDR1 and CDR2: SQVTM, ANQGSEA. CDR3 bases: TGCAGCGTAGCAAACAGGGGGCACTACAATGAGCAGTTCTTC. This translates into CSVANRGHYNEQFF.

The chain combines TRBV5-1 with TRBJ2-5; 7 nucleotides align to TRBD2. Per the germline V gene, CDR1 is SGHRS and CDR2 is YFSETQ. V lost 3 bases and J lost 0; bases outside the gene matches: 2. The CDR3 is made up of 14 amino acids. The CDR3 nucleotides read TGCGCCAGCAGCTCGCGGGAGTACCAAGAGACCCAGTACTTC. Amino acid sequence: CASSSREYQETQYF. The variable domain in full, completed from reference TRBV5-1 and TRBJ2-5, reads KAGVTQTPRYLIKTRGQQVTLSCSPISGHRSVSWYQQTPGQGLQFLFEYFSETQRNKGNFPGRFSGRQFSNSRSEMNVSTLELGDSALYLCASSSREYQETQYFGPGTRLLVL.

This chain's CDR3 is CASSELVLASGEQYF. Here the CDR3 DNA reads TGTGCCAGCAGTGAATTGGTACTAGCGTCGGGCGAGCAGTACTTC. The chain uses TRBV6-1 and TRBJ2-7, with TRBD2 matching over 7 bases. The length of the CDR3 is 15 residues. Germline values: CDR1 MNHNS, CDR2 SASEGT. V dropped 2 bases and J dropped 6; count of bases not matched to a gene: 10.

This chain joins TRBV19 and TRBJ1-5, with D possibly TRBD1 on 5 matching bases. The CDR3 extends over 16 amino acids. Trimming pared 2 bases from V and 6 bases from J, leaving 17 bases between. Per the germline V gene, CDR1 is LNHDA and CDR2 is SQIVND (reference sequence). CDR3 sequence (DNA): TGTGCCAGTAGTATAAACGTTGGGGCCGCCAGTCAGCCCCAGCATTTT. It yields the protein CASSINVGAASQPQHF.

CDR3 in amino acids: CASSLQLAVGSYNEQFF. The CDR3 DNA is TGTGCCAGCAGCTTACAACTAGCGGTAGGCTCCTACAATGAGCAGTTCTTC. The rearrangement joins TRBV7-3 to TRBJ2-1; TRBD2 matches at 8 bases. CDR3 length equals 17 residues. In germline, CDR1 is SGHTA, CDR2 FQGTGA. V gave up 2 bases and J gave up 0 bases; unmatched junction bases: 6.

The V gene is TRBV30, the J gene TRBJ2-3, with D possibly TRBD2 on 6 matching bases. This CDR3 region has 16 residues. The germline V gene encodes CDR1 GTSNPN and CDR2 SVGIG (reference sequence). V was trimmed by 2 bases and J by 1 base, leaving 16 bases between them. CDR3 amino acids: CAWSLPGGGGTDTQYF. CDR3 coding DNA: TGTGCCTGGAGTCTCCCCGGCGGCGGGGGCACAGATACGCAGTATTTT.

The chain links TRBV19 to TRBJ1-6, with 8 bases that match TRBD1. The CDR3 loop spans 16 amino acids. CDR1 LNHDA and CDR2 SQIVND come from the germline V gene (reference sequence). The V gene end was trimmed by 4 bases and the J gene end by 8 bases; junction bases not matched to a gene: 10. The chain's CDR3 is CASSTPGQGEHSPLHF. The CDR3 region has the DNA TGTGCCAGTAGTACCCCAGGACAGGGCGAGCATTCACCCCTCCACTTT.

The table lists this clone with a count of one. In DNA, the CDR3 is TGTGCCAGCTCACTGACGGAGAGGACTGAAGCTTTCTTT. Encoded protein: CASSLTERTEAFF. The chain carries TRBV18 and TRBJ1-1; unclear D gene. Germline V lookup: CDR1 KGHSH, CDR2 LQKENI. V lost 4 bases, J lost 5 bases, and 11 bases lay in between. This CDR3 is 13 amino acids long.

The chain couples TRBV30 to TRBJ2-1; 9 bases fit TRBD2. Trimming took 4 bases from V and 2 from J; bases not matched to a gene: 9. Germline V CDR1 and CDR2: GTSNPN, SVGIG (reference sequence). The CDR3 extends over 16 amino acids. CDR3 DNA: TGTGCCTGGACTAGCGGGGTCTCGATGGCCTACAATGAGCAGTTCTTC. Protein: CAWTSGVSMAYNEQFF.

The chain uses TRBV5-1 and TRBJ1-6; D is possibly TRBD1 (5 bases). V lost 1 base to trimming and J lost 5 bases, with 10 bases between them. CDR3 length: 15 residues. In germline, CDR1 is SGHRS, CDR2 YFSETQ. CDR3 loop: CASSLSGLNNSPLHF. For the CDR3, the DNA is TGCGCCAGCAGCTTGTCAGGGTTGAATAATTCACCCCTCCACTTT.

J is TRBJ2-5 and V is TRBV11-3; 8 bases fit TRBD2. CDR1 and CDR2 (germline): SGHNT, YENEEA. The junction had 10 bases not matched to a gene; V was cut back by 7 bases and J by 3 bases. CDR3 length equals 15 residues. The CDR3: CASTTRDSGEETQYF. Here the CDR3 DNA reads TGTGCCAGCACCACCCGGGATAGCGGGGAAGAGACCCAGTACTTC.

V gene TRBV11-2 combines with J gene TRBJ2-5; 9 bases line up with TRBD1. The germline V gene has CDR1 SGHAT and CDR2 FQNNGV. Trimming removed 5 bases from V and 5 bases from J; junction bases left unmatched: 6. This CDR3 is 14 amino acids long. The chain's CDR3 is CASSQQGAWETQYF. As DNA, the CDR3 is TGTGCCAGCAGCCAACAGGGGGCCTGGGAGACCCAGTACTTC.

This chain links TRBV21-1 with TRBJ2-1; the table's D call TRBD2 went unverified against the DNA. TRBV21-1 is a documented pseudogene. The length of the CDR3 is 15 residues. The CDR3 DNA sequence: TGTGCCAGCAGCAAAGGGGGGACTAGCGGGAATGAGCAGTTCTTC. It is translated as CASSKGGTSGNEQFF.